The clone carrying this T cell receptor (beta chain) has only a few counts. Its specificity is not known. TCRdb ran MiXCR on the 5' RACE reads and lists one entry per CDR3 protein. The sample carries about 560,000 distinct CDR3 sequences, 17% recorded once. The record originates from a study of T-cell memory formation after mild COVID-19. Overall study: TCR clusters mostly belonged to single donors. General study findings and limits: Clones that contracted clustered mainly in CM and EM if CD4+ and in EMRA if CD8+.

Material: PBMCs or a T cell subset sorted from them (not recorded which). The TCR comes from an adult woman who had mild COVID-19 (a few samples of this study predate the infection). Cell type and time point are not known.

CDR3 in DNA: TGTGCCAGCAGCTCTACGGGACTAGCCTCGAACGAGCAGTACTTC. It encodes CASSSTGLASNEQYF. This rearrangement joins TRBV7-2 to TRBJ2-7; the match to TRBD2 covers 9 bases. CDR1 SGHTA and CDR2 FQGNSA come from the germline V gene. With 4 bases clipped from V and 5 bases from J, the junction kept 9 bases outside the gene matches. The CDR3 is made up of 15 amino acids.